The table lists the clone carrying this T cell receptor beta chain with many counts. The source of the sample is a study of T cell repertoires in cytomegalovirus infection. TCRdb fed the reads into MiXCR, producing one record per CDR3 protein. Of 210,000 or so distinct CDR3 sequences listed, roughly 6.5% were seen once; the top ten hold about 6%. The receptor comes from a human donor in good health (CMV status not recorded). Some clones in this sample may be carry-over from other donors' samples. The sequencing input was PBMCs.

The CDR3 is CASSWDSLSGEQFF. The CDR3, as DNA: TGTGCCAGCAGCTGGGACAGTCTTAGTGGGGAGCAGTTCTTC. The chain employs TRBV5-5 and TRBJ2-1; the match to TRBD1 covers 7 bases. Trimming took 3 bases from V and 10 from J; bases not matched to a gene: 10. The CDR3 has 14 amino acids. Germline CDR1 and CDR2: SGHKS and YYEKEE (reference sequence). The variable domain in full, with the rest retrieved from reference TRBV5-5 and TRBJ2-1, is DAGVTQSPTHLIKTRGQQVTLRCSPISGHKSVSWYQQVLGQGPQFIFQYYEKEERGRGNFPDRFSARQFPNYSSELNVNALLLGDSALYLCASSWDSLSGEQFFGPGTRLTVL.